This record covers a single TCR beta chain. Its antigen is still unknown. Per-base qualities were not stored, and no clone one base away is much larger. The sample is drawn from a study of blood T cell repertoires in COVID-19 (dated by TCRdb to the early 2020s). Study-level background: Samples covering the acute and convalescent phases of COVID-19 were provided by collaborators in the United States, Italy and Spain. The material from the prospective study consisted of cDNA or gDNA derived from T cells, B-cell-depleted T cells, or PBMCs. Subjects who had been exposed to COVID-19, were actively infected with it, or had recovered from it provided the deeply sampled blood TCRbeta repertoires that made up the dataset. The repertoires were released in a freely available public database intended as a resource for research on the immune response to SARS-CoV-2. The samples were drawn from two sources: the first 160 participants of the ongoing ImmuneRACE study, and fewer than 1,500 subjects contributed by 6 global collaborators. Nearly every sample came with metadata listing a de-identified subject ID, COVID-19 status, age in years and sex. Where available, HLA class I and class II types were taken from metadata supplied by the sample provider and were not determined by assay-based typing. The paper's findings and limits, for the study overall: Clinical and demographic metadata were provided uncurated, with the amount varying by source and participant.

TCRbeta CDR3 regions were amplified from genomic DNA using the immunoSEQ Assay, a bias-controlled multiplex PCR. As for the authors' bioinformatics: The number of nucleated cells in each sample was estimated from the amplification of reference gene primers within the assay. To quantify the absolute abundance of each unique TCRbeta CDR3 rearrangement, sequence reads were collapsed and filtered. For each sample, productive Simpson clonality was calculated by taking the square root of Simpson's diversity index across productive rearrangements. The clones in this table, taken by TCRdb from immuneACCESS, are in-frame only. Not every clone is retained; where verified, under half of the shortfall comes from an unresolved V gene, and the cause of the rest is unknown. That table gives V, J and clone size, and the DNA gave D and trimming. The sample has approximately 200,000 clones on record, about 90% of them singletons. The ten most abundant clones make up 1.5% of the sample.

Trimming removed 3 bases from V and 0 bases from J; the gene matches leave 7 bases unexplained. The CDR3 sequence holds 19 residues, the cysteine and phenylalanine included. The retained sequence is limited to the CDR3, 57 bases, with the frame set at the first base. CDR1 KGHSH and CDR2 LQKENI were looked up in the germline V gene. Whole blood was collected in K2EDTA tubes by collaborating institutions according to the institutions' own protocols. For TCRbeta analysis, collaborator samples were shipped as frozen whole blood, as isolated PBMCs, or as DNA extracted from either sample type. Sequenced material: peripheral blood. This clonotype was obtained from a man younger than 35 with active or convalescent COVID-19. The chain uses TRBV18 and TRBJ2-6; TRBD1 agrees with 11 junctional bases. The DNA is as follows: TGTGCCAGCTCACCCTATTCCGGGACAGGGGGCTCTGGGGCCAACGTCCTGACTTTC. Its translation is CASSPYSGTGGSGANVLTF.